This entry features one T cell receptor (beta chain) sequence. Germline V gene data show CDR1 as SQVTM and CDR2 as ANQGSEA. This CDR3 has 16 amino acids. Trimming took 6 bases from V and 3 from J; bases not matched to a gene: 13. Repertoires were generated with immunoSEQ multiplex PCR, while TCRdb's copy carries only in-frame clones and drops some. The data show tens of thousands of clones, 85% to 95% seen once. This entry belongs to a study of T cell changes during pregnancy in multiple sclerosis. This chain joins TRBV29-1 and TRBJ2-7; TRBD2 matches at 11 bases. This material consisted of CD4+ T cells from peripheral blood mononuclear cells, taken before pregnancy. The receptor's source is a female donor with multiple sclerosis, enrolled in a pregnancy study. The CDR3 is CSVTKEPGLAGYEQYF. The CDR3 DNA follows: TGCAGCGTCACGAAGGAACCAGGACTAGCGGGCTACGAGCAGTACTTC.